The 21 T cell receptor beta chains listed next were all sequenced from one sample in a study of graft-versus-host responses after intestinal transplantation. These receptors have no identified antigens. Some clones are missing from TCRdb's copy, which holds only in-frame ones; the method was immunoSEQ multiplex PCR. The table shows 85,000 to 90,000 clones, with more than 85% occurring only once. Sequenced material: unstimulated CD4+ T cells sorted from spleen or lymph node cells, taken before transplant. The receptors originated from a human donor who was the organ donor for an intestinal transplant.

As DNA, the CDR3 is TGCGCCAGCAGCAGTCAGGGGGCAATAATGAACACTGAAGCTTTCTTT. Translating gives CASSSQGAIMNTEAFF. The chain links TRBV5-1 to TRBJ1-1; TRBD1 matches at 8 bases. This CDR3 comprises 16 residues. Germline lookup yields CDR1 SGHRS and CDR2 YFSETQ. Trimming cost V 4 bases and J 0 bases; bases outside gene matches: 8.

The V call is TRBV7-7, the J call TRBJ2-1; 7 bases line up with TRBD2. The CDR3 contains 15 residues. The V segment lost 2 bases and the J segment 6 bases; nucleotides outside the gene matches: 7. CDR1 and CDR2 (germline): SSHAT, FNYEAQ (reference sequence). In DNA, the CDR3 is TGTGCCAGCAGCTTAAGGCTAGCGGATTTCAATGAGCAGTTCTTC. This encodes CASSLRLADFNEQFF.

CDR3: CASQGGGQGGYEQYF. CDR3 DNA: TGTGCCAGCCAAGGGGGGGGACAGGGGGGGTACGAGCAGTACTTC. The chain uses TRBV28 and TRBJ2-7, with TRBD1 matching 11 bases. V gave up 8 bases and J gave up 4 bases; unmatched junction bases: 10. The germline V gene encodes CDR1 MDHEN and CDR2 SYDVKM. CDR3 length equals 15 residues.

The gene calls are TRBV6-5 and TRBJ2-7; 7 bases fit TRBD1. CDR1 MNHEY and CDR2 SVGAGI come from the germline V gene. The length of the CDR3 is 15 residues. Trimming removed 5 bases from V and 3 bases from J; junction bases left unmatched: 10. Here the CDR3 DNA reads TGTGCCAGCAGTACCTACGAAGGACAGGTCTACGAGCAGTACTTC. It is translated as CASSTYEGQVYEQYF.

This clone appeared once. The rearrangement joins TRBV21-1 to TRBJ1-2. TRBV21-1 is described as a pseudogene. The CDR3 has 14 residues. The CDR3 loop is CASSPRGLNYGYTF. The CDR3 DNA sequence: TGTGCCAGCTCTCCGCGGGGTTTGAACTATGGCTACACCTTC.

The chain's CDR3 is CTSSQGSGAGIYGYTF. The CDR3 coding sequence is TGCACCAGCAGCCAAGGGTCTGGGGCTGGGATCTATGGCTACACCTTC. The V and J genes are TRBV1 and TRBJ1-2; the table gives TRBD1 as D, unverified against the DNA. TRBV1 is assigned pseudogene status. CDR3 length equals 16 residues.

The CDR3 bases are TGTGCCAGTAGTAAAGCGGGATTCACAGATACGCAGTATTTT. As protein: CASSKAGFTDTQYF. The gene calls are TRBV19 and TRBJ2-3, with 7 bases identical to TRBD2. With V trimmed by 4 bases and J by 2 bases, 3 bases remained unmatched. CDR3 length: 14 residues. Per the germline V gene, CDR1 is LNHDA and CDR2 is SQIVND (reference sequence).

The chain uses TRBV6-1 and TRBJ1-2; D not certain. V lost 2 bases and J 4 bases, leaving 11 bases between the germline ends. This CDR3 contains 14 residues. Looked up from germline, CDR1 is MNHNS and CDR2 is SASEGT. Here the CDR3 DNA reads TGTGCCAGCAGTGAAAGTTCCGGGTCCTATGGCTACACCTTC. Its translation is CASSESSGSYGYTF.

This chain joins TRBV14 and TRBJ2-3; 7 positions agree with TRBD1. The V gene's germline CDR1 is SGHDN and CDR2 FVKESK. The V and J ends lost 2 bases and 1 base, in that order; junction bases with no gene match: 6. The CDR3 is 16 residues long. CDR3 protein: CASSQSPTGGTDTQYF. For the CDR3, the DNA is TGTGCCAGCAGCCAATCTCCTACAGGGGGCACAGATACGCAGTATTTT.

This sequence joins TRBV7-2 and TRBJ2-1; maybe TRBD2 (5 bases). Looked up from germline, CDR1 is SGHTA and CDR2 is FQGNSA. V gave up 7 bases and J gave up 13 bases, with 20 bases separating them. The CDR3 is 13 amino acids. Here the CDR3 reads CASTSTAGRLQFF. CDR3 in DNA: TGTGCCAGCACCTCTACGGCGGGCAGATTACAGTTCTTC. Full variable domain (rest looked up from reference TRBV7-2 and TRBJ2-1): GAGVSQSPSNKVTEKGKDVELRCDPISGHTALYWYRQSLGQGLEFLIYFQGNSAPDKSGLPSDRFSAERTGGSVSTLTIQRTQQEDSAVYLCASTSTAGRLQFFGPGTRLTVL.

The CDR3 region is CASSLGPGTNYEQYF. CDR3 coding DNA: TGTGCCAGCAGCTTAGGCCCCGGGACTAATTACGAGCAGTACTTC. The chain recombines TRBV7-2 with TRBJ2-7; 7 nucleotides line up with TRBD2. The CDR3 extends over 15 amino acids. Trimming took 1 base from V and 4 from J; bases not matched to a gene: 7. CDR1 is SGHTA, CDR2 FQGNSA, per germline.

The V gene is TRBV6-1, the J gene TRBJ1-5; D is ambiguous. In germline, CDR1 is MNHNS, CDR2 SASEGT. The V gene lost 6 bases and the J gene lost 1 base, with 7 bases spanning the gap. This CDR3 is built from 13 residues. Written as DNA, the CDR3 is TGTGCCAGCAGGGGCCTAAGCAATCAGCCCCAGCATTTT. It yields the protein CASRGLSNQPQHF.

The CDR3 nucleotides are TGTGCCAGCAGAGAGGGACTAGCGGGGCGCGAGCAGTACTTC. The encoded protein is CASREGLAGREQYF. V gene TRBV27 combines with J gene TRBJ2-5; 13 bases are a match to TRBD2. The DNA end is more similar to TRBJ2-7, so the J call may be wrong. This CDR3 is built from 14 residues. The germline V gene encodes CDR1 MNHEY and CDR2 SMNVEV (reference sequence).

The CDR3 DNA follows: TGTGCCAGCAGCGGTAGCCAATACAATGAGCAGTTCTTC. Its protein product is CASSGSQYNEQFF. The chain links TRBV9 to TRBJ2-1; D gene unclear. The CDR3 is 13 amino acids. The germline V gene encodes CDR1 SGDLS and CDR2 YYNGEE. V lost 3 bases and J lost 4, with 8 bases in between.

This chain joins TRBV6-1 and TRBJ2-7; D remains unclear. This CDR3 comprises 11 residues. Germline CDR1 and CDR2: MNHNS and SASEGT. V shed 3 bases and J shed 4 bases, with 4 bases lying between them. In nucleotides, the CDR3 is TGTGCCAGCAGTGACAGTTACGAGCAGTACTTC. It yields the protein CASSDSYEQYF.

The rearrangement uses TRBV28 and TRBJ2-7, with TRBD2 matching 9 bases. Losses at the gene ends were 7 bases for V and 3 bases for J; bases not matched to a gene: 7. Germline V gene lookup returns CDR1 MDHEN and CDR2 SYDVKM. CDR3 size: 14 residues. The CDR3 DNA reads TGTGCCAGCAAGTCCAGCGGGAGGAACTACGAGCAGTACTTC. This codes for CASKSSGRNYEQYF. Full variable domain (missing parts from reference TRBV28 and TRBJ2-7): DVKVTQSSRYLVKRTGEKVFLECVQDMDHENMFWYRQDPGLGLRLIYFSYDVKMKEKGDIPEGYSVSREKKERFSLILESASTNQTSMYLCASKSSGRNYEQYFGPGTRLTVT.

This clone was found once. This chain uses TRBV2 with TRBJ2-1, with TRBD2 matching 11 bases. Germline CDR1 SNHLY, CDR2 FYNNEI. CDR3 length: 18 amino acids. Trimming at V came to 0 bases and at J to 4 bases, leaving 8 bases not matched to a gene. The CDR3 DNA sequence: TGTGCCAGCAGTGAAGCCGCGACTAGCGGGGCATTATACAATGAGCAGTTCTTC. The encoded protein is CASSEAATSGALYNEQFF.

This clone was detected a few times. The V call is TRBV5-1, the J call TRBJ1-4, with TRBD1 as a possible D gene (6 bases). The germline V and J ends were trimmed by 4 bases and 8 bases, with 18 bases remaining between them. The CDR3 loop spans 15 amino acids. Germline V CDR1 and CDR2: SGHRS, YFSETQ. The CDR3 spells CASSINRVLGEKLFF. The CDR3 region has the DNA TGCGCCAGCAGCATTAACAGGGTCTTGGGGGAAAAACTGTTTTTT.

This clone was seen a single time. This chain connects TRBV10-3 to TRBJ1-2; 8 nucleotides match TRBD1. Trimming at V came to 0 bases and at J to 4 bases, leaving 7 bases not matched to a gene. The CDR3 totals 16 residues. The germline gives CDR1 ENHRY, CDR2 SYGVKD. CDR3 sequence (DNA): TGTGCCATCAGTGAGTCCAGGGGGCTGGGGGTCTATGGCTACACCTTC. Amino acids: CAISESRGLGVYGYTF.

J is TRBJ1-1 and V is TRBV7-3; 8 bases align to TRBD1. From germline, CDR1 is SGHTA and CDR2 FQGTGA. V was pared by 1 base and J by 11 bases, with 9 bases of the junction left unmatched. The CDR3 loop spans 14 amino acids. The CDR3 bases are TGTGCCAGCAGCTTAATGGGTCCGACAGGGGACGCTTTCTTT. Protein: CASSLMGPTGDAFF.

The V call is TRBV25-1, the J call TRBJ2-5, with D possibly TRBD1 on 5 matching bases. Looked up from germline, CDR1 is MGHDK and CDR2 is SYGVNS. CDR3 length equals 13 residues. Between the trimmed V and J ends, which lost 6 bases and 1 base, there was a span of 9 bases. In nucleotides, the CDR3 is TGTGCCAGCAGATCACAGGTCCAAGAGACCCAGTACTTC. Residues: CASRSQVQETQYF. The full variable domain, its missing parts supplied by reference TRBV25-1 and TRBJ2-5, is EADIYQTPRYLVIGTGKKITLECSQTMGHDKMYWYQQDPGMELHLIHYSYGVNSTEKGDLSSESTVSRIRTEHFPLTLESARPSHTSQYLCASRSQVQETQYFGPGTRLLVL.